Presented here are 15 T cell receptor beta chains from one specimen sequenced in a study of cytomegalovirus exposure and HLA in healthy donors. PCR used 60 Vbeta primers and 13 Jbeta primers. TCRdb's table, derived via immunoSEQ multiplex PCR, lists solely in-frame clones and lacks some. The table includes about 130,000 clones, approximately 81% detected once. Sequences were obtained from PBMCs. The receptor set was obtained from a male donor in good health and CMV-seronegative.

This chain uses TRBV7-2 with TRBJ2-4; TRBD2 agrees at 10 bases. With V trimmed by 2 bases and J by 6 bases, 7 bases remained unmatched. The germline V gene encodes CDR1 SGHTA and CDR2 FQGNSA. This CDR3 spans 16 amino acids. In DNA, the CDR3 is TGTGCCAGCAGCTTAAGCCCTAGCGGGAGCAGAAACATTCAGTACTTC. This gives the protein CASSLSPSGSRNIQYF.

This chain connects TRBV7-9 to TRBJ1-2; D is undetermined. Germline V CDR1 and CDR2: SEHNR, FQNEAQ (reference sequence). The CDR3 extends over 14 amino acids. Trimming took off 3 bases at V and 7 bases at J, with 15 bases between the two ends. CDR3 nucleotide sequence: TGTGCCAGCAGCTTGGTGCAGGCCGCCGGTGGCTACACCTTC. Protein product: CASSLVQAAGGYTF.

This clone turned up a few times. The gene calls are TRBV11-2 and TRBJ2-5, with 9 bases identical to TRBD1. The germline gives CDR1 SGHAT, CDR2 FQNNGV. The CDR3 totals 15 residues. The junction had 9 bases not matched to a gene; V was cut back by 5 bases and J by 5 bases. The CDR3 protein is CASSQTGGREETQYF. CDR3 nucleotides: TGTGCCAGCAGCCAAACAGGGGGCCGGGAGGAGACCCAGTACTTC.

The CDR3 is CASSLEEQQETQYF. CDR3 bases: TGTGCCAGCAGCTTAGAGGAGCAACAAGAGACCCAGTACTTC. The gene calls are TRBV7-9 and TRBJ2-5; D is unclear. Deletions cut 1 base from V and 2 bases from J, with 8 bases between. The V gene's germline CDR1 is SEHNR and CDR2 FQNEAQ (reference sequence). This CDR3 contains 14 residues. The full variable domain, its missing parts supplied by reference TRBV7-9 and TRBJ2-5, is DTGVSQNPRHKITKRGQNVTFRCDPISEHNRLYWYRQTLGQGPEFLTYFQNEAQLEKSRLLSDRFSAERPKGSFSTLEIQRTEQGDSAMYLCASSLEEQQETQYFGPGTRLLVL.

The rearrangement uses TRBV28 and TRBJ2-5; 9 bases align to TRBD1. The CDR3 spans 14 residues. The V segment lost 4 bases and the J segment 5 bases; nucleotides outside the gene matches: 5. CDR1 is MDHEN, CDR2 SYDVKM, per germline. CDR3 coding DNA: TGTGCCAGCAGTTCAGGGACAGGGAAGGAGACCCAGTACTTC. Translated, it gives CASSSGTGKETQYF.

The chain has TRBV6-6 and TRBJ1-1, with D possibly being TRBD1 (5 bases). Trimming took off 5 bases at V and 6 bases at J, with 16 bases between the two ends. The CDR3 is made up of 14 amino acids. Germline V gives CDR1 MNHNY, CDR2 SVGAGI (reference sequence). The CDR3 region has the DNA TGTGCCAGCAGTCAGGGAGGGGTTAACGCTGAAGCTTTCTTT. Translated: CASSQGGVNAEAFF.

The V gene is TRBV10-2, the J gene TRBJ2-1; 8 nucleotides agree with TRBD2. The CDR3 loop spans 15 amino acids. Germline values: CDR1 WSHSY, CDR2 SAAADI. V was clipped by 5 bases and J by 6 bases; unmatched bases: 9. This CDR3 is CASSSGSGGGNEQFF. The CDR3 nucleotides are TGCGCCAGCAGTAGCGGGAGTGGAGGTGGCAATGAGCAGTTCTTC.

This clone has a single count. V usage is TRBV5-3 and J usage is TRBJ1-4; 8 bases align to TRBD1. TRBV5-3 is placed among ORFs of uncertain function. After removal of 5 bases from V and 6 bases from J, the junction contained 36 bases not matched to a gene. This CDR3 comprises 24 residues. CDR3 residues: CARSFDPGQGKISRRMDNYEKLFF. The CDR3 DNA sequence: TGTGCCAGAAGTTTCGATCCAGGACAGGGCAAAATATCCCGCCGGATGGATAACTATGAAAAACTGTTTTTT.

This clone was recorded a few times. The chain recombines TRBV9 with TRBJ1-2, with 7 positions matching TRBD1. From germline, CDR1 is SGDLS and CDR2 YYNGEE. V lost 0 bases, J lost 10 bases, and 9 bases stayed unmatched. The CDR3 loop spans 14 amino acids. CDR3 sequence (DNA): TGTGCCAGCAGCGTAGTTCCCGGGACAGAGTACTACACCTTC. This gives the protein CASSVVPGTEYYTF.

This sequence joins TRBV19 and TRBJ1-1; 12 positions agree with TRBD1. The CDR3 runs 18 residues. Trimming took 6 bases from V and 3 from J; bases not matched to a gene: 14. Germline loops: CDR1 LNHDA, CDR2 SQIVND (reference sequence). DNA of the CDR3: TGTGCCAGTAGGATGGGACAGGGGGCTCTCTTCAGCTACACTGAAGCTTTCTTT. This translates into CASRMGQGALFSYTEAFF.

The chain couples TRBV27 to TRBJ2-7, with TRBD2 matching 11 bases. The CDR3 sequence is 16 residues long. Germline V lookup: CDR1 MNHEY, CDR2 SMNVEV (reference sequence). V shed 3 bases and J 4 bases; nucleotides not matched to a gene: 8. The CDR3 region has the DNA TGTGCCAGCAGTTTGGTGGGGACTAGCGGAGGATACGAGCAGTACTTC. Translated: CASSLVGTSGGYEQYF.

DNA of the CDR3: TGTGCCAGCAGTTTAACAGGAAAGGGCTACGAGCAGTACTTC. Translation gives CASSLTGKGYEQYF. The chain is built from TRBV28 and TRBJ2-7; TRBD1 is a possible D gene (5 bases). CDR3 length equals 14 residues. The germline gives CDR1 MDHEN, CDR2 SYDVKM. Between the trimmed V and J ends, which lost 2 bases and 3 bases, there was a span of 11 bases.

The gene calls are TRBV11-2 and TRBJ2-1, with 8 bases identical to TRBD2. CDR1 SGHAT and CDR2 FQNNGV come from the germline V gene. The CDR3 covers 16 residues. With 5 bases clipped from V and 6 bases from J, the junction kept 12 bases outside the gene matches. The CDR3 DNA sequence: TGTGCCAGCAGCCGGGTGGGTAGCGGGGTGGCCAATGAGCAGTTCTTC. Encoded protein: CASSRVGSGVANEQFF.

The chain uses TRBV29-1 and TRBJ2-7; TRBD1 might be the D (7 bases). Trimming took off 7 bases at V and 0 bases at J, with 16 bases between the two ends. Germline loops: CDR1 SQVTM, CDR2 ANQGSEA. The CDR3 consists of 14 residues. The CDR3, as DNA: TGCAGCGCCCAAGGCGGGGACAGCTCCTACGAGCAGTACTTC. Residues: CSAQGGDSSYEQYF.

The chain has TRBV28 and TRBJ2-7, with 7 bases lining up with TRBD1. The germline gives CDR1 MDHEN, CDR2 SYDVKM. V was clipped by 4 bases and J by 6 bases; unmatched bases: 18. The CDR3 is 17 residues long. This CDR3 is CASSSIAQGWYPGEQYF. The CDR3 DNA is TGTGCCAGCAGTTCCATTGCACAGGGGTGGTATCCGGGCGAGCAGTACTTC.